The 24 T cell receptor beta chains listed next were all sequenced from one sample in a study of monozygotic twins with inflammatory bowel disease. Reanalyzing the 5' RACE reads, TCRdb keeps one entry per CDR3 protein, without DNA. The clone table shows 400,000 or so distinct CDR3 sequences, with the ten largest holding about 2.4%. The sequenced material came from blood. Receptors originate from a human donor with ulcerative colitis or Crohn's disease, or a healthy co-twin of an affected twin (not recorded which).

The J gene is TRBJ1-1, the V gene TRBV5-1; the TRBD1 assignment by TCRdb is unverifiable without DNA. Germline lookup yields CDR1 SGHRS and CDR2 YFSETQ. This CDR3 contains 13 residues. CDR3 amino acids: CASRPGTYTEAFF.

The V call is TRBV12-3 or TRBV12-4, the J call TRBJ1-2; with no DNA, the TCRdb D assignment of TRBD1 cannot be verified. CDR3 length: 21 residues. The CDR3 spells CASSSRGQGVARLRNSYGYTF.

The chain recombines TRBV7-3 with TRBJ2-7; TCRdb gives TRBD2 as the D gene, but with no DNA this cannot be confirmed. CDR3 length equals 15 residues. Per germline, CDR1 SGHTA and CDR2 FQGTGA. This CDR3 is CASSFNSGSPYEQYF. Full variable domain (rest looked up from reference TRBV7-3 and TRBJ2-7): GAGVSQTPSNKVTEKGKYVELRCDPISGHTALYWYRQSLGQGPEFLIYFQGTGAADDSGLPNDRFFAVRPEGSVSTLKIQRTERGDSAVYLCASSFNSGSPYEQYFGPGTRLTVT.

This CDR3 reads CASSLANRGPYEQYF. The chain uses TRBV7-2 and TRBJ2-7. The CDR3 loop spans 15 amino acids. The V gene's germline CDR1 is SGHTA and CDR2 FQGNSA.

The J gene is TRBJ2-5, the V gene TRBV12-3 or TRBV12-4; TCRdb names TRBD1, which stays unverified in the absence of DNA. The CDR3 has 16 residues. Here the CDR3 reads CASTDLRGADQETQYF.

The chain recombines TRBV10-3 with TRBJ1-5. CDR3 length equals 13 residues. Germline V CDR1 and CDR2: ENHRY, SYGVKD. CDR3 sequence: CAIRPDSNQPQHF.

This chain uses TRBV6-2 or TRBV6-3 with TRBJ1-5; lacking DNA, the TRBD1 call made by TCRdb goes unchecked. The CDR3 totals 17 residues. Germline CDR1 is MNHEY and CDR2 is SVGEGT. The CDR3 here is CASTYTSRQGRNQPQHF.

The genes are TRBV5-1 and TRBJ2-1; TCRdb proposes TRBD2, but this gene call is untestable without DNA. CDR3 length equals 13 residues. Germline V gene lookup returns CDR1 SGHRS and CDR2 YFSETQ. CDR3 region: CASSLGLSDEQFF.

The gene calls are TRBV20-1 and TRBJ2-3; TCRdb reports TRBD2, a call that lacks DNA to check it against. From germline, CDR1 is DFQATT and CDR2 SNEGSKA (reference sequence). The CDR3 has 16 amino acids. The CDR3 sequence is CSATTSGSGLTFTQYF.

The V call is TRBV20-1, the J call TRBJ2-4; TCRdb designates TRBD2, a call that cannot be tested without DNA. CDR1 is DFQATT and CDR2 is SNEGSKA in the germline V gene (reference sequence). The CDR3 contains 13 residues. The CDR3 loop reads CSARSRGGNIQYF.

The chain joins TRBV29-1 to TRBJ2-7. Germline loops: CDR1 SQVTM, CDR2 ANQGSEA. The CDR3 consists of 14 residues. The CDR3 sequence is CSVAGTSTTHEQYF.

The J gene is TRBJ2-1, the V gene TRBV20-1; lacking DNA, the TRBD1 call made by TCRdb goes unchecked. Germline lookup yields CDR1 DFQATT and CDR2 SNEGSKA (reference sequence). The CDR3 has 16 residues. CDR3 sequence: CSARDTNRGPMNEQFF.

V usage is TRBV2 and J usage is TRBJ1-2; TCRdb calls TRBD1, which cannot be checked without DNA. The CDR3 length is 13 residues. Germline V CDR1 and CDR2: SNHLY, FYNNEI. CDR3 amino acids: CASSDRGEHGYTF.

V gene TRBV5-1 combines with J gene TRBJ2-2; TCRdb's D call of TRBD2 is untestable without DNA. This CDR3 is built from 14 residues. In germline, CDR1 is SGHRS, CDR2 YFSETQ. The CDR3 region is CASTGTPNTGELFF. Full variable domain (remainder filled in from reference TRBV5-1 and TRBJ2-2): KAGVTQTPRYLIKTRGQQVTLSCSPISGHRSVSWYQQTPGQGLQFLFEYFSETQRNKGNFPGRFSGRQFSNSRSEMNVSTLELGDSALYLCASTGTPNTGELFFGEGSRLTVL.

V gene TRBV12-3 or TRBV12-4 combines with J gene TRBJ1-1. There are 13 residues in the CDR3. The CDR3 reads CASSLSLTPEAFF.

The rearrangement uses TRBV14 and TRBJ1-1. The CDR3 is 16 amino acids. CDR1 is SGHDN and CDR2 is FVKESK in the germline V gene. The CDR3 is CASSPILADMNTEAFF.

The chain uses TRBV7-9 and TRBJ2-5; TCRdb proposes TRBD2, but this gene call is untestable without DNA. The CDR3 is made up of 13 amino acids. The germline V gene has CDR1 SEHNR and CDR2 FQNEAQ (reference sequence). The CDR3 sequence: CASRSQREETQYF.

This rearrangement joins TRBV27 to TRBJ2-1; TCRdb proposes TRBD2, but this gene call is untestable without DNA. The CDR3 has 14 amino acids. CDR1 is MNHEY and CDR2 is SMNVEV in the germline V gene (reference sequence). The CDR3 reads CASSALAAYNEQFF.

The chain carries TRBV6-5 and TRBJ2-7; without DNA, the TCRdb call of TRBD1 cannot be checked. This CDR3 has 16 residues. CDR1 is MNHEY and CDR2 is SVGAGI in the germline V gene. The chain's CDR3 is CASSSSDSSPGNEQYF.

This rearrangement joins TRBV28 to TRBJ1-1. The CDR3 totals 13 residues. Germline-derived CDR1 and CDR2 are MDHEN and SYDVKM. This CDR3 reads CASSLEVMREAFF.

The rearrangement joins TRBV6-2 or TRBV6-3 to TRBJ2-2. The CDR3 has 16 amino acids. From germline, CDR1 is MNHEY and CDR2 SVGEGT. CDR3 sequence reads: CASTRIQHLRTGELFF.

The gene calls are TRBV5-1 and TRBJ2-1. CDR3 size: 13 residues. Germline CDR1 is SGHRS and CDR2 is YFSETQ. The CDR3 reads CASSLVSGSEQFF.

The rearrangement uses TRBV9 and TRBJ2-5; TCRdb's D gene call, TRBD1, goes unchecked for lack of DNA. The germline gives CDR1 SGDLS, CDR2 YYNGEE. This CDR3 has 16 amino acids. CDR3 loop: CASSVAAGGTQETQYF.

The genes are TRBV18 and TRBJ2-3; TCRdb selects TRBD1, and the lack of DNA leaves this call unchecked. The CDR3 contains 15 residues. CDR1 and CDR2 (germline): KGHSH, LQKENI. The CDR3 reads CASSTEDRMTDTQYF.